Listed here are 5 T cell receptor beta chains from one sample, sequenced in a study of early T cells in non-severe SARS-CoV-2 infection (dated by TCRdb to about 2021). Library prep was done by 5' RACE. The sequencer listed for this sample is NextSeq 500. The raw public data were reprocessed by TCRdb itself: fastp quality trimming at Q25, MiXCR clonotype calling, in-frame beta chains only. Rows are combined by CDR3 protein, so each entry shows the most common genes and DNA. The sample table contains about 120,000 distinct CDR3 sequences; only one count was recorded for roughly 12% of them. About 3.8% of the sample comes from the top ten. The source was whole blood, collected at baseline. These receptors were collected from an adult who was a healthcare worker with PCR-confirmed SARS-CoV-2 infection or an uninfected control (not recorded which).

As DNA, the CDR3 is TGTGCCAGCAGCCAAGATCTGCCCCAAGAGACCCAGTACTTC. This codes for CASSQDLPQETQYF. The chain couples TRBV4-2 to TRBJ2-5; D remains ambiguous. The CDR3 sequence is 14 residues long. Germline V gives CDR1 LGHNA, CDR2 YNFKEQ. The V end was cut by 0 bases, the J end by 1 base, with 6 bases between.

This chain connects TRBV12-3 or TRBV12-4 to TRBJ1-1; TRBD1 might be the D (6 bases). This CDR3 has 13 residues. Trimming cost V 6 bases and J 4 bases, with 12 bases left between them. The CDR3 DNA sequence: TGTGCCAGCAGGCGGACAGTACCCACTGAAGCTTTCTTT. This translates into CASRRTVPTEAFF.

This clonotype was counted between two and nine times. The V gene is TRBV18, the J gene TRBJ1-2, with a possible D match to TRBD1 (5 bases). The CDR3 loop spans 15 amino acids. Trimming took 4 bases from V and 4 from J, leaving 16 bases between them. The germline CDR1 and CDR2 sequences are KGHSH and LQKENI. In DNA, the CDR3 is TGTGCCAGCTCACTCTACCCAGACAGCACCTATGGCTACACCTTC. Protein product: CASSLYPDSTYGYTF.

At least ten counts were recorded for this clonotype. The chain couples TRBV7-9 to TRBJ1-2; 10 bases agree with TRBD1. Germline values: CDR1 SEHNR, CDR2 FQNEAQ (reference sequence). The J segment lost 7 bases and the V segment lost 1 base, leaving 9 bases of the junction unmatched. There are 16 residues in the CDR3. The chain's CDR3 is CASSLGGTGVSSGYTF. CDR3 bases: TGTGCCAGCAGCTTAGGCGGGACAGGGGTTTCGTCTGGCTACACCTTC.

This sequence joins TRBV7-7 and TRBJ1-3; 8 nucleotides match TRBD1. Germline CDR1 and CDR2: SSHAT and FNYEAQ (reference sequence). This CDR3 is built from 14 residues. J was trimmed by 4 bases and V by 4 bases; bases with no gene match: 3. The CDR3: CASSSGTGGNTIYF. In DNA form, the CDR3 reads TGTGCCAGCAGCTCTGGGACAGGAGGAAACACCATATATTTT.